This TCR beta chain was retrieved from a study of PD-1 blockade in classical Hodgkin lymphoma. The protocol was immunoSEQ multiplex PCR, while the TCRdb copy is restricted to in-frame clones and leaves out a portion. The table shows 20,000 to 30,000 clones, with 69% occurring only once. Remarks on this clone: Its specificity is unknown. This specimen includes other DNA sequences encoding the same CDR3.

Findings and caveats of the study: Newly diagnosed patients reportedly trailed healthy donors in baseline TCR diversity. By C4D1 there was a significant rise in CD4+ TCR diversity but not in CD8+ TCR diversity. The authors have not defined what causes the repertoire differences, possibly disease activity or prior therapy.

Every patient had relapsed following autologous stem cell transplantation, and cohorts differed in brentuximab vedotin exposure. Best overall response was complete response, partial response or progressive disease in these relapsed/refractory classical Hodgkin lymphoma patients. This sequence originates from a human donor with classical Hodgkin lymphoma. The sample here was peripheral blood mononuclear cells (PBMCs), taken at baseline.

DNA for the CDR3: TGTGCCATCGGAGGACAGTTCTATGGCTACACCTTC. This sequence encodes CAIGGQFYGYTF. The genes are TRBV6-5 and TRBJ1-2, with D possibly being TRBD1 (6 bases). The CDR3 consists of 12 residues. V dropped 10 bases and J dropped 4 bases, with 13 bases sitting between them. Germline lookup yields CDR1 MNHEY and CDR2 SVGAGI.